One T cell receptor beta chain is described in this entry. Its antigen is still unknown. This entry comes from a study of memory CD4+ T cells and cytomegalovirus serostatus. In the study overall: Of the healthy Belgian adults, 9 were CMV seropositive and 20 to 30 seronegative. Study-wide results and caveats: About 40% of the 164 known CMV-associated TCRbeta sequences appeared in CD4+ memory. A US-trained random forest predicted CMV serostatus with median AUC around 0.91.

The sort gate was single viable CD3+CD4+CD8-CD45RO+ cells for memory CD4+ T cells. CD4+ T cells were isolated by positive magnetic selection. Looked up from germline, CDR1 is MNHNS and CDR2 is SASEGT. The V and J ends lost 0 bases and 8 bases respectively, with 13 bases between them. CDR3 size: 15 residues. Sequenced by immunoSEQ multiplex PCR; TCRdb stores in-frame clones only, minus some. The profile shows around 60,000 clones, 77% of them singletons. This chain links TRBV6-1 with TRBJ1-4, with D unclear. The sequenced sample was memory CD4+ T cells from blood. The origin of this receptor is an adult in good health and CMV-seronegative. In nucleotides, the CDR3 is TGTGCCAGCAGTGAAGCTATTGGAGTTGGGGAAAAACTGTTTTTT. It encodes CASSEAIGVGEKLFF.